Reported below is one T cell receptor (beta chain). The antigen remains undetermined. This sample is drawn from a study of T cell repertoires in cytomegalovirus infection. TCRdb fed the reads into MiXCR, producing one record per CDR3 protein. Among some 940,000 distinct CDR3 sequences listed, approximately 31% were seen once. This CDR3 is built from 16 residues. The germline CDR1 and CDR2 sequences are SGHVS and FNYEAQ. V gave up 4 bases and J gave up 4 bases, with 19 bases separating them. The source material was cultured CD8+ T cells from PBMCs, sampled from culture after CMV antigen stimulation. V is TRBV7-6 and J is TRBJ1-2, with unresolved D. The receptor comes from a human donor in good health (CMV status not recorded). Some clones in this sample may be carry-over from other donors' samples. CDR3 protein: CASSSGRHPNLYGYTF. CDR3 sequence (DNA): TGTGCCAGCAGCTCTGGGCGGCACCCGAACCTCTATGGCTACACCTTC.